This T cell receptor (beta chain) was recovered during a study of patients and donors after allogeneic stem cell transplantation. TCRdb fed the RT-PCR reads into MiXCR, producing one record per CDR3 protein. The sample includes over 130,000 distinct CDR3 sequences, about two fifths of them seen just once. CDR1 MNHNS and CDR2 SASEGT come from the germline V gene. CDR3 length: 14 residues. The junction had 5 bases not matched to a gene; V was cut back by 6 bases and J by 7 bases. The rearrangement uses TRBV6-1 and TRBJ1-4, with TRBD1 matching over 10 bases. The clonotype comes from a human donor who was either an allogeneic HSCT recipient or a stem cell or donor lymphocyte infusion donor (not recorded which). It is not recorded whose cells these are; they may come from a transplant donor. The sequencing sample was made of blood, either unsorted or a sorted T cell fraction (not recorded which). CDR3 DNA sequence: TGTGCCAGCAGCCGGGACAGGGGAAGTGAAAAACTGTTTTTT. Translating gives CASSRDRGSEKLFF.